This is a list of T cell receptor beta chains from one sample in a study of beta chain features in type 1 diabetes. Libraries were prepared by immunoSEQ multiplex PCR; TCRdb keeps only in-frame clonotypes and omits some of them. The sample has nearly 250,000 clones; over 65% are singletons. Sequenced input: naive CD4+ T cells from blood. The receptors derive from a man under 40 in good health. CDR3s include the opening cysteine and the closing phenylalanine or tryptophan. The order of the fields is J gene, V gene, D gene, clone size, CDR3 protein, CDR3 DNA. A D gene is named only where the DNA matches it firmly. Clone size is not always given. Where it is, it says once, few, many or a class for expanded clones.

j_gene: TRBJ1-2
v_gene: TRBV29-1
d_gene: .
abundance: .
CDR3aa: CSAGASGYTF
CDR3nt: TGCAGCGCTGGCGCGTCAGGCTACACCTTC

j_gene: TRBJ2-7
v_gene: TRBV5-1
d_gene: .
abundance: .
CDR3aa: CASSLIRPEDEQYF
CDR3nt: TGCGCCAGCAGCTTGATTCGCCCAGAGGACGAGCAGTACTTC

j_gene: TRBJ2-3
v_gene: TRBV11-2
d_gene: TRBD1
abundance: .
CDR3aa: CASSPGTARQYF
CDR3nt: TGTGCCAGCAGCCCCGGGACAGCCCGGCAGTATTTT

j_gene: TRBJ1-2
v_gene: TRBV27
d_gene: TRBD1
abundance: .
CDR3aa: CASSGGGQRGNGYTF
CDR3nt: TGTGCCAGCAGCGGCGGGGGACAGAGGGGAAATGGCTACACCTTC

j_gene: TRBJ2-1
v_gene: TRBV6-5
d_gene: TRBD1
abundance: .
CDR3aa: CASSGDRVGNEQFF
CDR3nt: TGTGCCAGCAGTGGAGACAGGGTAGGCAATGAGCAGTTCTTC

j_gene: TRBJ1-2
v_gene: TRBV28
d_gene: TRBD1
abundance: .
CDR3aa: CASSAGTGSGGYTF
CDR3nt: TGTGCCAGCAGCGCGGGGACAGGGTCTGGAGGCTACACCTTC

j_gene: TRBJ2-1
v_gene: TRBV7-2
d_gene: .
abundance: .
CDR3aa: CASSFRGPGTYNEQFF
CDR3nt: TGTGCCAGCAGCTTCCGGGGGCCAGGGACCTACAATGAGCAGTTCTTC

j_gene: TRBJ2-3
v_gene: TRBV7-2
d_gene: TRBD2
abundance: .
CDR3aa: CASSLKAGGTDTQYF
CDR3nt: TGTGCCAGCAGCTTAAAAGCGGGGGGCACAGATACGCAGTATTTT

j_gene: TRBJ2-1
v_gene: TRBV29-1
d_gene: .
abundance: .
CDR3aa: CSVEARLLYNEQFF
CDR3nt: TGCAGCGTTGAAGCCAGACTACTTTACAATGAGCAGTTCTTC

j_gene: TRBJ2-7
v_gene: TRBV14
d_gene: .
abundance: .
CDR3aa: CASSHGYEQYF
CDR3nt: TGTGCCAGCAGCCATGGATACGAGCAGTACTTC

j_gene: TRBJ2-3
v_gene: TRBV9
d_gene: .
abundance: .
CDR3aa: CASSVATGFSTDTQYF
CDR3nt: TGTGCCAGCAGCGTAGCTACAGGATTTAGCACAGATACGCAGTATTTT

j_gene: TRBJ2-3
v_gene: TRBV18
d_gene: .
abundance: few
CDR3aa: CASEDGDTQYF
CDR3nt: TGTGCCAGCGAAGATGGAGATACGCAGTATTTT

j_gene: TRBJ2-7
v_gene: TRBV9
d_gene: .
abundance: .
CDR3aa: CASSEQQGAAYEQYF
CDR3nt: TGTGCCAGCAGCGAGCAACAGGGCGCCGCCTACGAGCAGTACTTC

j_gene: TRBJ2-1
v_gene: TRBV6-5
d_gene: .
abundance: few
CDR3aa: CASSSAGIINEQFF
CDR3nt: TGTGCCAGCAGTTCCGCAGGGATTATAAATGAGCAGTTCTTC

j_gene: TRBJ1-1
v_gene: TRBV25-1
d_gene: .
abundance: .
CDR3aa: CASRQGSLTEAFF
CDR3nt: TGTGCCAGCAGACAGGGTTCACTCACTGAAGCTTTCTTT

j_gene: TRBJ2-3
v_gene: TRBV5-4
d_gene: TRBD1
abundance: few
CDR3aa: CASSSPGQGAGVADTQYF
CDR3nt: TGTGCCAGCAGCTCACCGGGACAGGGGGCAGGTGTAGCAGATACGCAGTATTTT

j_gene: TRBJ2-5
v_gene: TRBV30
d_gene: .
abundance: .
CDR3aa: CAWSGLGGSAQYF
CDR3nt: TGTGCCTGGAGCGGCCTAGGTGGTTCGGCCCAGTACTTC

j_gene: TRBJ2-4
v_gene: TRBV28
d_gene: .
abundance: .
CDR3aa: CASSLPGENIQYF
CDR3nt: TGTGCCAGCAGTTTACCGGGAGAGAACATTCAGTACTTC

j_gene: TRBJ1-2
v_gene: TRBV6-5
d_gene: TRBD1
abundance: .
CDR3aa: CASSRDRLYGYTF
CDR3nt: TGTGCCAGCAGCCGGGACAGACTCTATGGCTACACCTTC

j_gene: TRBJ2-7
v_gene: TRBV13
d_gene: TRBD1
abundance: .
CDR3aa: CASSATGDPYEQYF
CDR3nt: TGTGCCAGCAGCGCGACAGGGGATCCCTACGAGCAGTACTTC

j_gene: TRBJ2-1
v_gene: TRBV10-3
d_gene: .
abundance: .
CDR3aa: CATQGSLDEQFF
CDR3nt: TGTGCCACTCAGGGGTCGCTGGACGAGCAGTTCTTC

j_gene: TRBJ2-3
v_gene: TRBV7-2
d_gene: .
abundance: .
CDR3aa: CASSRQRVSRDTQYF
CDR3nt: TGTGCCAGCAGCCGTCAGAGGGTCTCTCGAGATACGCAGTATTTT

j_gene: TRBJ2-5
v_gene: TRBV9
d_gene: .
abundance: once
CDR3aa: CASSVTTGQETQYF
CDR3nt: TGTGCCAGCAGCGTGACAACGGGACAAGAGACCCAGTACTTC

j_gene: TRBJ2-3
v_gene: TRBV29-1
d_gene: .
abundance: .
CDR3aa: CSVGLNTDTQYF
CDR3nt: TGCAGCGTTGGGCTGAACACAGATACGCAGTATTTT

j_gene: TRBJ2-3
v_gene: TRBV12-5
d_gene: .
abundance: .
CDR3aa: CASGPTPEAADTQYF
CDR3nt: TGTGCTAGTGGCCCCACACCTGAGGCGGCAGATACGCAGTATTTT

j_gene: TRBJ2-7
v_gene: TRBV7-9
d_gene: TRBD1
abundance: .
CDR3aa: CASSSGQLLSEQYF
CDR3nt: TGTGCCAGCAGCTCGGGACAGCTCCTCTCCGAGCAGTACTTC

j_gene: TRBJ2-1
v_gene: TRBV7-2
d_gene: TRBD2
abundance: .
CDR3aa: CASSLAESGRGGEQFF
CDR3nt: TGTGCCAGCAGCTTAGCGGAAAGCGGGAGGGGCGGTGAGCAGTTCTTC

j_gene: TRBJ1-2
v_gene: TRBV14
d_gene: TRBD1
abundance: .
CDR3aa: CASSEHRGQGYTF
CDR3nt: TGTGCCAGCAGCGAACACAGGGGGCAGGGCTACACCTTC

j_gene: TRBJ2-5
v_gene: TRBV2
d_gene: .
abundance: few
CDR3aa: CASSTGFETQYF
CDR3nt: TGTGCCAGCAGCACAGGGTTTGAGACCCAGTACTTC

j_gene: TRBJ2-3
v_gene: TRBV28
d_gene: TRBD2
abundance: .
CDR3aa: CASSLGTTYTDTQYF
CDR3nt: TGTGCCAGCAGTTTAGGGACTACTTACACAGATACGCAGTATTTT

j_gene: TRBJ2-2
v_gene: TRBV7-9
d_gene: TRBD1
abundance: .
CDR3aa: CASSWGQGMTGELFF
CDR3nt: TGTGCCAGCAGCTGGGGACAGGGAATGACCGGGGAGCTGTTTTTT

j_gene: TRBJ2-7
v_gene: TRBV29-1
d_gene: .
abundance: .
CDR3aa: CSVDSGYEQYF
CDR3nt: TGCAGCGTTGATTCCGGCTACGAGCAGTACTTC

j_gene: TRBJ2-2
v_gene: TRBV7-6
d_gene: TRBD2
abundance: .
CDR3aa: CASSFGLAGVTGELFF
CDR3nt: TGTGCCAGCAGCTTCGGACTAGCGGGAGTCACCGGGGAGCTGTTTTTT

j_gene: TRBJ2-5
v_gene: TRBV28
d_gene: .
abundance: few
CDR3aa: CASRGQTQETQYF
CDR3nt: TGTGCCAGCAGAGGACAGACGCAAGAGACCCAGTACTTC

j_gene: TRBJ1-2
v_gene: TRBV4-3
d_gene: .
abundance: .
CDR3aa: CASSQGWGSGGYTF
CDR3nt: TGCGCCAGCAGCCAAGGTTGGGGTTCGGGCGGCTACACCTTC

j_gene: TRBJ2-1
v_gene: TRBV7-2
d_gene: .
abundance: few
CDR3aa: CASSPERFYNEQFF
CDR3nt: TGTGCCAGCTCCCCCGAACGGTTCTACAATGAGCAGTTCTTC

j_gene: TRBJ2-2
v_gene: TRBV13
d_gene: .
abundance: .
CDR3aa: CASSLIQKNTGELFF
CDR3nt: TGTGCCAGCAGCTTAATACAGAAGAACACCGGGGAGCTGTTTTTT

j_gene: TRBJ2-7
v_gene: TRBV30
d_gene: TRBD1
abundance: .
CDR3aa: CAWNRPDRASYEQYF
CDR3nt: TGTGCCTGGAACCGCCCGGACAGGGCCTCCTACGAGCAGTACTTC

j_gene: TRBJ2-3
v_gene: TRBV5-4
d_gene: .
abundance: .
CDR3aa: CASSTGTGTDTQYF
CDR3nt: TGTGCCAGCAGCACCGGGACTGGCACAGATACGCAGTATTTT

j_gene: TRBJ2-5
v_gene: TRBV11-2
d_gene: TRBD1
abundance: .
CDR3aa: CASSPGQGETQYF
CDR3nt: TGTGCCAGCAGCCCTGGACAGGGGGAGACCCAGTACTTC

j_gene: TRBJ2-3
v_gene: TRBV23-1
d_gene: .
abundance: .
CDR3aa: CASSPSRLGGSTQYF
CDR3nt: TGCGCCAGCAGTCCCTCCCGACTGGGGGGAAGTACGCAGTATTTT

j_gene: TRBJ2-1
v_gene: TRBV29-1
d_gene: .
abundance: .
CDR3aa: CSVERAANEQFF
CDR3nt: TGCAGCGTCGAGAGGGCCGCAAATGAGCAGTTCTTC

j_gene: TRBJ2-5
v_gene: TRBV4-3
d_gene: .
abundance: once
CDR3aa: CASSQDRWGTQYF
CDR3nt: TGCGCCAGCAGCCAAGATCGGTGGGGGACCCAGTACTTC